This T cell receptor (beta chain) is drawn from a study of control samples from healthy donors and cancer patients. This CDR3 is built from 15 residues. Trimming cost V 0 bases and J 6 bases, with 15 bases left between them. Looked up from germline, CDR1 is LGHDT and CDR2 is YNNKEL (reference sequence). Produced via immunoSEQ multiplex PCR; TCRdb's table is partial and in-frame only. The sample has approximately 120,000 clones; 90% are singletons. The V and J genes are TRBV3-1 (or the pseudogene TRBV3-2) and TRBJ2-7, with D unclear. This TCR came from a human donor in good health. The donor label of this sample is uncertain. Sequencing was carried out using blood. Here the CDR3 DNA reads TGTGCCAGCAGCCAAGACGTCACCCCCCAGCGCGAGCAGTACTTC. Its translation: CASSQDVTPQREQYF.